This T cell receptor (beta chain) was captured by sequencing in a study of regulatory T cells in long-lasting Graves disease. Notes on the study in general: What was studied was peripheral blood only, and not thyroid tissue. Persistent disease showed a preference for TRBV28, TRBJ1-2 and TRBJ2-5. Lower TCR diversity was seen in persistent Graves' patients than in newly diagnosed ones.

This CDR3 comprises 15 residues. Trimming pared 8 bases from V and 3 bases from J, leaving 20 bases between. From germline, CDR1 is SQVTM and CDR2 ANQGSEA. Only a few counts were recorded for this clonotype. Its antigen is not known. The time point is: newly diagnosed GD, antithyroid drugs for less than 3 months. PBMC RNA was the source of the TCR library. The peripheral blood volume drawn was about 10 milliliters, and it was collected into EDTA tubes. Relying on iRepertoire HTBI primers and Arm-PCR of CDR3 regions, the team built TCR beta libraries. TCRdb re-derived calls from the multiplex PCR reads in MiXCR, one entry per CDR3 protein. Among around 400,000 distinct CDR3 sequences listed, roughly 15% were seen once.

The sequences come from peripheral blood mononuclear cells (PBMCs), collected at new diagnosis, from a patient treated with antithyroid drugs. The chain joins TRBV29-1 to TRBJ2-1; D might be TRBD2 (5 bases). The sequence was collected from a female donor with Graves disease. The CDR3 DNA is TGCAGCTCTGAGCTTGCGGGTGTTAACTACAATGAGCAGTTCTTC. Amino acid sequence: CSSELAGVNYNEQFF.